This T cell receptor beta chain was documented in a study of blood T cell repertoires in COVID-19. For the study at large: Sources were T cells, B-cell-depleted T cells, or PBMCs; the material itself was cDNA or gDNA.

Authors' data handling: Counts of nucleated cells, estimated from reference gene primer amplification, were obtained. Method: immunoSEQ multiplex PCR; TCRdb's copy keeps in-frame clones and lacks some. That table furnishes V, J and clone size, whereas the DNA furnished D and trimming. The sample records 62,000 or so clones, 85% to 90% being singletons. The CDR3 is made up of 17 amino acids. From germline, CDR1 is LNHDA and CDR2 SQIVND (reference sequence). With 3 bases removed from V and 5 bases from J, the gap between germline ends came to 19 bases. This sequence originates from a man aged 45-65 years with acute or convalescent COVID-19. The chain carries TRBV19 and TRBJ2-2, with a tentative D call TRBD1 (6 bases). The sequenced sample was peripheral blood. CDR3 residues: CASSIPPSTGLTGELFF. DNA for the CDR3: TGTGCCAGTAGTATCCCTCCATCGACAGGATTAACCGGGGAGCTGTTTTTT.